These 30 T cell receptor beta chains share one sample of origin, sequenced in a study of chemoradiotherapy in HPV16-positive cancers. The method was immunoSEQ multiplex PCR; TCRdb's version includes in-frame clones alone and lacks a portion of them. This sample has about 16,000 clones, with 65% to 80% found just once. The sample here was tumor tissue, taken from a patient who underwent chemoradiotherapy. The receptor set was obtained from a human donor with HPV-associated anogenital cancer.

This sequence joins TRBV10-1 and TRBJ2-3; 7 bases agree with TRBD1. CDR3 length: 14 residues. The junction had 7 bases not matched to a gene; V was cut back by 8 bases and J by 2 bases. Germline CDR1 is WNHNN and CDR2 is SYGVQD (reference sequence). CDR3: CASSPQGLTDTQYF. The CDR3 DNA is TGCGCCAGCTCCCCACAGGGGCTCACAGATACGCAGTATTTT.

This chain joins TRBV7-9 and TRBJ1-2; TRBD1 matches 8 bases. CDR1 and CDR2 from the germline V gene are SEHNR and FQNEAQ (reference sequence). V shed 2 bases, J shed 11 bases, and the junction held 10 bases outside the gene matches. The CDR3 has 14 residues. The CDR3 nucleotides read TGTGCCAGCAGCTTATCCCCGGCAGGGGGCGCGTACACCTTC. Translating it yields CASSLSPAGGAYTF.

This clone was found a few times. The rearrangement links TRBV7-3 to TRBJ1-6, with a tentative D call TRBD1 (5 bases). V was trimmed by 2 bases and J by 9 bases, leaving 8 bases between them. This CDR3 contains 13 residues. Germline-derived CDR1 and CDR2 are SGHTA and FQGTGA. DNA for the CDR3: TGTGCCAGCAGCTTACAGGGAGGTTCACCCCTCCACTTT. Translated, it gives CASSLQGGSPLHF.

The sample holds a few counts of this clone. The chain employs TRBV5-5 and TRBJ2-3; D gene uncertain. Per germline, CDR1 SGHKS and CDR2 YYEKEE (reference sequence). This CDR3 is 12 amino acids long. Trimming stripped 4 bases from V and 4 bases from J, with 7 bases between. The CDR3 sequence: CASSGYSDTQYF. In nucleotides, the CDR3 is TGTGCCAGCAGCGGTTACTCAGATACGCAGTATTTT.

This chain uses TRBV5-4 with TRBJ1-1; TRBD1 is a possible D gene (5 bases). The CDR3 totals 13 residues. The V gene's germline CDR1 is SGHNT and CDR2 YYREEE (reference sequence). Trimming removed 3 bases at V and 1 base at J, with 7 bases between. The chain's CDR3 is CASSWGTNTEAFF. CDR3 DNA sequence: TGTGCCAGCAGCTGGGGGACGAACACTGAAGCTTTCTTT.

The chain combines TRBV4-1 with TRBJ1-1, with no clear D. The CDR3 consists of 14 residues. Germline assignment: CDR1 MGHRA and CDR2 YSYEKL. With 4 bases removed from V and 0 bases from J, the gap between germline ends came to 9 bases. In DNA form, the CDR3 reads TGCGCCAGCAGCCGGGCGGCCGTGAACACTGAAGCTTTCTTT. This sequence encodes CASSRAAVNTEAFF.

V usage is TRBV30 and J usage is TRBJ2-3, with D possibly being TRBD2 (5 bases). Germline V gene data show CDR1 as GTSNPN and CDR2 as SVGIG (reference sequence). The CDR3 length is 15 residues. Trimming took 2 bases from V and 2 from J, leaving 14 bases between them. CDR3 DNA sequence: TGTGCCTGGAGTCGGCTAGCCCTATCCACAGATACGCAGTATTTT. Protein: CAWSRLALSTDTQYF.

J is TRBJ1-2 and V is TRBV5-6; D unclear. Germline V gene sequence: CDR1 SGHDT, CDR2 YYEEEE. V shed 2 bases and J shed 1 base, with 9 bases lying between them. This CDR3 spans 14 amino acids. The CDR3 sequence is CASSFGEFNYGYTF. The DNA for the CDR3 is TGTGCCAGCAGCTTCGGCGAATTTAACTATGGCTACACCTTC.

The chain recombines TRBV6-5 with TRBJ2-5; possible D gene TRBD1, 6 bases. Germline values: CDR1 MNHEY, CDR2 SVGAGI. There are 13 residues in the CDR3. Between the trimmed V and J ends, which lost 8 bases and 4 bases, there was a span of 14 bases. As DNA, the CDR3 is TGTGCCAGCGGGTCATGGGGGCTAGAGACCCAGTACTTC. This gives the protein CASGSWGLETQYF.

V usage is TRBV10-3 and J usage is TRBJ2-5, with D perhaps TRBD1 or TRBD2 (6 bases each). V lost 2 bases and J 5 bases, leaving 12 bases between the germline ends. Per germline, CDR1 ENHRY and CDR2 SYGVKD. The CDR3 spans 14 residues. In DNA form, the CDR3 reads TGTGCCATCAGTGAGCCGGGGGCCTGGGAGACCCAGTACTTC. Its protein product is CAISEPGAWETQYF.

The table lists this clone with a count of one. This sample includes further DNA sequences coding for the same CDR3. The chain joins TRBV11-1 to TRBJ1-1; 7 nucleotides align to TRBD1. With 3 bases clipped from V and 4 bases from J, the junction kept 5 bases outside the gene matches. CDR1 and CDR2 (germline): SGHAT, FQDESV (reference sequence). The CDR3 spans 14 residues. CDR3 in amino acids: CASSLGRGSTEAFF. CDR3 bases: TGTGCCAGCAGCTTGGGCAGGGGGAGCACTGAAGCTTTCTTT.

The sample holds one count of this clone. This chain connects TRBV19 to TRBJ1-2; D remains unclear. CDR3 length equals 15 residues. Germline V gene data show CDR1 as LNHDA and CDR2 as SQIVND (reference sequence). Between the trimmed V and J ends, which lost 3 bases and 0 bases, there was a span of 11 bases. The CDR3 DNA follows: TGTGCCAGTAGTATGGGTCCGGGATCTAACTATGGCTACACCTTC. Amino acid sequence: CASSMGPGSNYGYTF.

In its sample, this clone ranks as medium-sized. The chain is built from TRBV28 and TRBJ2-7, with D hard to call. CDR3 length equals 13 residues. V was clipped by 3 bases and J by 7 bases, with 13 bases between them. Germline-derived CDR1 and CDR2 are MDHEN and SYDVKM. This CDR3 is CASSFDGLWEQYF. DNA of the CDR3: TGTGCCAGCAGTTTCGACGGGCTTTGGGAGCAGTACTTC. The variable domain in full, completed from reference TRBV28 and TRBJ2-7, reads DVKVTQSSRYLVKRTGEKVFLECVQDMDHENMFWYRQDPGLGLRLIYFSYDVKMKEKGDIPEGYSVSREKKERFSLILESASTNQTSMYLCASSFDGLWEQYFGPGTRLTVT.

J is TRBJ1-1 and V is TRBV6-6, with D possibly matching TRBD1 (6 bases). Germline assignment: CDR1 MNHNY and CDR2 SVGAGI (reference sequence). The CDR3 extends over 14 amino acids. V lost 4 bases to trimming and J lost 1 base, with 10 bases between them. CDR3 in amino acids: CASSWAGENTEAFF. The CDR3 DNA reads TGTGCCAGCAGTTGGGCAGGGGAGAACACTGAAGCTTTCTTT.

This chain connects TRBV19 to TRBJ2-7, with 11 bases matching TRBD2. Germline-derived CDR1 and CDR2 are LNHDA and SQIVND (reference sequence). This CDR3 spans 13 amino acids. The V segment lost 8 bases and the J segment 5 bases; nucleotides outside the gene matches: 5. CDR3 in amino acids: CASPLAGGDEQYF. The CDR3 DNA is TGTGCCAGTCCCCTAGCGGGGGGCGACGAGCAGTACTTC.

The rearrangement joins TRBV5-1 to TRBJ2-5, with D perhaps matching TRBD2 (6 bases). The CDR3 contains 15 residues. Per germline, CDR1 SGHRS and CDR2 YFSETQ. V lost 5 bases to trimming and J lost 0 bases, with 14 bases between them. Here the CDR3 reads CASRRDFPNQETQYF. CDR3 nucleotide sequence: TGCGCCAGCAGAAGGGACTTTCCAAACCAAGAGACCCAGTACTTC.

This rearrangement joins TRBV7-9 to TRBJ2-5; TRBD2 agrees at 10 bases. Per the germline V gene, CDR1 is SEHNR and CDR2 is FQNEAQ (reference sequence). The CDR3 runs 16 residues. V was clipped by 1 base and J by 4 bases; unmatched bases: 6. This CDR3 is CASSLGSAGGRETQYF. In nucleotides, the CDR3 is TGTGCCAGCAGCTTAGGTTCAGCGGGAGGGAGAGAGACCCAGTACTTC. Full variable domain (rest looked up from reference TRBV7-9 and TRBJ2-5): DTGVSQNPRHKITKRGQNVTFRCDPISEHNRLYWYRQTLGQGPEFLTYFQNEAQLEKSRLLSDRFSAERPKGSFSTLEIQRTEQGDSAMYLCASSLGSAGGRETQYFGPGTRLLVL.

The CDR3 DNA reads TGTGCCAGCAGTTACCCTCATAACCCCCCCATGAGCTACACCTTC. Amino acids: CASSYPHNPPMSYTF. This chain joins TRBV6-5 and TRBJ1-2; D is uncertain. The germline V and J ends were trimmed by 2 bases and 9 bases, with 19 bases remaining between them. Germline-derived CDR1 and CDR2 are MNHEY and SVGAGI. The CDR3 consists of 15 residues.

This clone was counted only a few times. The chain carries TRBV11-2 and TRBJ1-1; D call uncertain. Germline V gene sequence: CDR1 SGHAT, CDR2 FQNNGV. This CDR3 comprises 14 residues. V lost 0 bases and J lost 4, with 9 bases in between. CDR3 DNA sequence: TGTGCCAGCAGCTTAGAAACAATTACCACTGAAGCTTTCTTT. Its translation: CASSLETITTEAFF.

J is TRBJ2-1 and V is TRBV7-3, with 8 nucleotides matching TRBD2. CDR1 is SGHTA, CDR2 FQGTGA, per germline. This CDR3 region has 14 residues. Trimming took 2 bases from V and 13 from J; bases not matched to a gene: 10. The CDR3 sequence: CASSLSGTSTLQFF. DNA of the CDR3: TGTGCCAGCAGCTTATCGGGGACTAGTACCCTCCAGTTCTTC.

V is TRBV5-4 and J is TRBJ2-7; D remains ambiguous. The V end lost 2 bases, the J end lost 2 bases, and 11 bases lay between the germline ends. The CDR3 loop spans 14 amino acids. Germline CDR1 and CDR2: SGHNT and YYREEE (reference sequence). CDR3 bases: TGTGCCAGCAGCTTCGGCGGACCAACCTACGAGCAGTACTTC. This codes for CASSFGGPTYEQYF.

This clone was observed a single time. The chain combines TRBV30 with TRBJ1-4; D gene ambiguous. Germline CDR1 is GTSNPN and CDR2 is SVGIG (reference sequence). Trimming removed 2 bases at V and 6 bases at J, with 10 bases between. There are 13 residues in the CDR3. CDR3 coding DNA: TGTGCCTGGAGTCCCGGGAACCATGAAAAACTGTTTTTT. Its protein is CAWSPGNHEKLFF.

This clone was observed a few times. This chain uses TRBV11-2 with TRBJ1-5, with unresolved D. Germline CDR1 is SGHAT and CDR2 is FQNNGV. V was clipped by 4 bases and J by 7 bases, with 11 bases between them. The CDR3 extends over 13 amino acids. The DNA for the CDR3 is TGTGCCAGCAGCTCGACGAGGGAACAGCCCCAGCATTTT. Translating gives CASSSTREQPQHF.

The genes are TRBV7-2 and TRBJ2-1; a weak D match, TRBD1 (6 bases). The CDR3 sequence is 16 residues long. Germline-derived CDR1 and CDR2 are SGHTA and FQGNSA. V was shortened by 3 bases and J by 7 bases, with 19 bases between the two germline ends. CDR3 bases: TGTGCCAGCAGCTTGGGGGCCGAGGGAGTTCGGAATGAGCAGTTCTTC. This codes for CASSLGAEGVRNEQFF.

In this sample, this clone turned up a few times. This chain connects TRBV29-1 to TRBJ2-1; 11 nucleotides align to TRBD2. V trimming: 5 bases; J trimming: 5 bases; junction bases outside the gene matches: 5. The germline V gene encodes CDR1 SQVTM and CDR2 ANQGSEA. The CDR3 is 14 residues long. Here the CDR3 reads CSVYGTSGDNEQFF. The CDR3 DNA follows: TGCAGCGTTTATGGGACTAGCGGAGACAATGAGCAGTTCTTC.

The CDR3 loop reads CASSLSSGHNEQFF. The CDR3 DNA is TGTGCCAGCAGCTTATCTAGCGGTCACAATGAGCAGTTCTTC. V usage is TRBV7-9 and J usage is TRBJ2-1; 7 nucleotides match TRBD2. From germline, CDR1 is SEHNR and CDR2 FQNEAQ (reference sequence). The V segment lost 2 bases and the J segment 5 bases; nucleotides outside the gene matches: 3. This CDR3 spans 14 amino acids.

This clone was recorded only once. This chain links TRBV7-9 with TRBJ2-3, with 11 nucleotides matching TRBD2. Germline CDR1 reads SEHNR; CDR2 reads FQNEAQ (reference sequence). The V gene end was trimmed by 3 bases and the J gene end by 0 bases; junction bases not matched to a gene: 2. The CDR3 sequence is 16 residues long. The CDR3 spells CASSFLAGGSTDTQYF. CDR3 DNA sequence: TGTGCCAGCAGCTTTCTAGCGGGGGGCAGCACAGATACGCAGTATTTT.

The chain links TRBV13 to TRBJ1-5; D unclear. Per germline, CDR1 PRHDT and CDR2 FYEKMQ (reference sequence). Trimming removed 5 bases from V and 1 base from J, with 3 bases in between. CDR3 length equals 12 residues. The CDR3 DNA is TGTGCCAGCAGCCGAAGCAATCAGCCCCAGCATTTT. As protein: CASSRSNQPQHF.

The rearrangement uses TRBV5-1 and TRBJ1-1, with 8 nucleotides matching TRBD1. Germline values: CDR1 SGHRS, CDR2 YFSETQ. The length of the CDR3 is 15 residues. V shed 4 bases, J shed 4 bases, and the junction held 9 bases outside the gene matches. CDR3 DNA sequence: TGCGCCAGCAGCGCTTATGCAGGGGGCGGCACTGAAGCTTTCTTT. It codes for CASSAYAGGGTEAFF. Complete variable domain (other parts from reference TRBV5-1 and TRBJ1-1): KAGVTQTPRYLIKTRGQQVTLSCSPISGHRSVSWYQQTPGQGLQFLFEYFSETQRNKGNFPGRFSGRQFSNSRSEMNVSTLELGDSALYLCASSAYAGGGTEAFFGQGTRLTVV.

This sequence joins TRBV4-2 and TRBJ1-6; unclear D gene. In germline, CDR1 is LGHNA, CDR2 YNFKEQ. The CDR3 sequence is 17 residues long. V lost 0 bases to trimming and J lost 0 bases, with 9 bases between them. CDR3 protein: CASSQEDGSSYNSPLHF. The DNA for the CDR3 is TGTGCCAGCAGCCAAGAGGACGGGAGCTCCTATAATTCACCCCTCCACTTT.